This passage covers 27 T cell receptor beta chains from one sample sequenced in a study of early T cells in non-severe SARS-CoV-2 infection. TCRdb reprocessed the 5' RACE reads with MiXCR, giving one entry per CDR3 protein. The profile shows over 30,000 distinct CDR3 sequences, roughly 5.7% of them singletons. The sequencing sample was made of whole blood. Source of these receptors: an adult who was a healthcare worker with PCR-confirmed SARS-CoV-2 infection or an uninfected control (not recorded which).

J is TRBJ2-7 and V is TRBV6-6, with D hard to call. The CDR3 has 15 residues. Per germline, CDR1 MNHNY and CDR2 SVGAGI (reference sequence). Trimming took 0 bases from V and 3 from J, leaving 12 bases between them. CDR3 bases: TGTGCCAGCAGTTACTCTAGCCACACCGACTACGAGCAGTACTTC. This sequence encodes CASSYSSHTDYEQYF.

The gene calls are TRBV28 and TRBJ2-2, with TRBD1 as a possible D gene (6 bases). Trimming took off 4 bases at V and 3 bases at J, with 12 bases between the two ends. This CDR3 spans 15 amino acids. CDR1 is MDHEN, CDR2 SYDVKM, per germline. The CDR3 reads CASSSAGVHTGELFF. For the CDR3, the DNA is TGTGCCAGCAGTTCAGCAGGGGTACACACCGGGGAGCTGTTTTTT.

This clonotype was detected many times. The chain recombines TRBV5-5 with TRBJ2-7; D is uncertain. V was clipped by 0 bases and J by 5 bases, with 12 bases between them. Per the germline V gene, CDR1 is SGHKS and CDR2 is YYEKEE (reference sequence). There are 14 residues in the CDR3. CDR3 sequence (DNA): TGTGCCAGCAGCTTGGGTCAGATCCTAAACGAGCAGTACTTC. It yields the protein CASSLGQILNEQYF. Together with reference TRBV5-5 and TRBJ2-7, the CDR3 gives the full variable domain: DAGVTQSPTHLIKTRGQQVTLRCSPISGHKSVSWYQQVLGQGPQFIFQYYEKEERGRGNFPDRFSARQFPNYSSELNVNALLLGDSALYLCASSLGQILNEQYFGPGTRLTVT.

Ten or more counts support this clonotype. The genes are TRBV7-8 and TRBJ2-4, with D perhaps given as TRBD1 or TRBD2 (5 bases each). Germline values: CDR1 SGHVS, CDR2 FQNEAQ. The CDR3 is 16 residues long. The V end was cut by 3 bases, the J end by 1 base, with 13 bases between. CDR3 loop: CASSFWGRGAKNIQYF. Written as DNA, the CDR3 is TGTGCCAGCAGCTTTTGGGGGAGAGGCGCCAAAAACATTCAGTACTTC.

A few counts support this clonotype. The chain joins TRBV7-8 to TRBJ2-7; 7 bases are a match to TRBD2. The CDR3 loop spans 16 amino acids. The J segment lost 5 bases and the V segment lost 3 bases, leaving 13 bases of the junction unmatched. Germline V CDR1 and CDR2: SGHVS, FQNEAQ. The CDR3 reads CASSFGEGRPQNEQYF. The CDR3 DNA reads TGTGCCAGCAGCTTTGGGGAGGGCCGCCCTCAAAACGAGCAGTACTTC.

The CDR3, as DNA: TGTGCCAGCAGCCCTGACAGGGGTTTGACTGAAGCTTTCTTT. Protein: CASSPDRGLTEAFF. The rearrangement uses TRBV7-6 and TRBJ1-1, with TRBD1 matching 8 bases. Per germline, CDR1 SGHVS and CDR2 FNYEAQ. The CDR3 runs 14 residues. V gave up 5 bases and J gave up 5 bases; unmatched junction bases: 7.

This clonotype was picked up many times. The V and J genes are TRBV6-1 and TRBJ2-7, with D perhaps being TRBD1 or TRBD2 (5 bases each). Between the trimmed V and J ends, which lost 1 base and 0 bases, there was a span of 7 bases. Per germline, CDR1 MNHNS and CDR2 SASEGT. This CDR3 region has 14 residues. CDR3 amino acids: CASSEGGFSYEQYF. In nucleotides, the CDR3 is TGTGCCAGCAGTGAAGGGGGGTTCTCCTACGAGCAGTACTTC.

V and J are TRBV7-2 and TRBJ1-1; possible D gene TRBD1, 5 bases. Germline CDR1 and CDR2: SGHTA and FQGNSA. The CDR3 runs 14 residues. Trimming removed 5 bases from V and 3 bases from J, with 13 bases in between. The CDR3 here is CASSPQSRDTEAFF. In nucleotides, the CDR3 is TGTGCCAGCAGCCCCCAGTCCAGGGACACTGAAGCTTTCTTT.

The CDR3 nucleotides read TGTGCCAGCAGACAACTAGCGGGAGTTGTCGATGAGCAGTTCTTC. Translation: CASRQLAGVVDEQFF. This chain links TRBV28 with TRBJ2-1, with 11 bases lining up with TRBD2. The trim removed 6 bases at V and 8 bases at J, leaving 9 bases unmatched. Germline V gene sequence: CDR1 MDHEN, CDR2 SYDVKM. CDR3 length equals 15 residues.

Many counts were recorded for this clonotype. The V and J genes are TRBV29-1 and TRBJ2-7; D ambiguous. This CDR3 spans 13 amino acids. V shed 4 bases and J shed 9 bases, with 19 bases lying between them. From germline, CDR1 is SQVTM and CDR2 ANQGSEA. The CDR3 sequence is CSVAVAAGEAQYF. The CDR3 coding sequence is TGCAGCGTTGCGGTGGCGGCTGGTGAGGCGCAGTACTTC.

This clonotype was detected only a few times. The V and J genes are TRBV7-3 and TRBJ2-1, with 14 nucleotides matching TRBD2. The V gene end was trimmed by 3 bases and the J gene end by 8 bases; junction bases not matched to a gene: 3. Germline-derived CDR1 and CDR2 are SGHTA and FQGTGA. This CDR3 is 15 amino acids long. CDR3 sequence reads: CASSLTSGRVYEQFF. CDR3 nucleotides: TGTGCCAGCAGCTTGACTAGCGGGAGGGTCTATGAGCAGTTCTTC.

This clonotype was seen a handful of times. This chain links TRBV7-2 with TRBJ1-6; D is uncertain. Looked up from germline, CDR1 is SGHTA and CDR2 is FQGNSA. This CDR3 is 15 amino acids long. The V gene lost 6 bases and the J gene lost 4 bases, with 13 bases spanning the gap. CDR3 nucleotide sequence: TGTGCCAGCAGTCTCCAGGAGGGTTATAATTCACCCCTCCACTTT. Protein product: CASSLQEGYNSPLHF.

The chain recombines TRBV28 with TRBJ2-7; TRBD1 agrees at 8 bases. The length of the CDR3 is 16 residues. The germline V gene encodes CDR1 MDHEN and CDR2 SYDVKM. V was pared by 6 bases and J by 3 bases, with 13 bases of the junction left unmatched. The CDR3 loop reads CASSPGQGRTFYEQYF. DNA for the CDR3: TGTGCCAGCAGCCCCGGACAGGGCCGAACATTCTACGAGCAGTACTTC.

This clonotype was seen repeatedly, ten times or more. CDR3 nucleotides: TGTGCCAGCAGGGACGGGACTGCCCCTAATCAGCCCCAGCATTTT. This sequence encodes CASRDGTAPNQPQHF. J is TRBJ1-5 and V is TRBV12-3 or TRBV12-4; D is perhaps TRBD1 (5 bases). This CDR3 region has 15 residues. V lost 6 bases and J lost 4, with 16 bases in between.

This clonotype was seen many times. The genes are TRBV18 and TRBJ2-3; 8 nucleotides align to TRBD2. The CDR3 length is 15 residues. Germline lookup yields CDR1 KGHSH and CDR2 LQKENI. V lost 4 bases and J lost 2; bases outside the gene matches: 5. Written as DNA, the CDR3 is TGTGCCAGCTCACGCTACGGGGGGGCCACAGATACGCAGTATTTT. Translation: CASSRYGGATDTQYF.

The chain couples TRBV24-1 to TRBJ2-2, with D perhaps matching TRBD2 (6 bases). The V gene lost 7 bases and the J gene lost 2 bases, with 10 bases spanning the gap. The germline V gene has CDR1 KGHDR and CDR2 SFDVKD. This CDR3 has 14 amino acids. DNA of the CDR3: TGTGCCACCAGGGGACTCCCCAACACCGGGGAGCTGTTTTTT. It yields the protein CATRGLPNTGELFF.

This clonotype was counted ten times or more. This chain joins TRBV7-8 and TRBJ2-3, with 9 nucleotides matching TRBD1. V dropped 5 bases and J dropped 6; count of bases not matched to a gene: 9. Germline V gene sequence: CDR1 SGHVS, CDR2 FQNEAQ. CDR3 length: 15 residues. CDR3 loop: CASSRGDRVSDTQYF. CDR3 nucleotide sequence: TGTGCCAGCAGCAGAGGGGACAGGGTTTCCGATACGCAGTATTTT.

The chain has TRBV5-1 and TRBJ2-7, with D perhaps matching TRBD1 or TRBD2 (5 bases each). Germline lookup yields CDR1 SGHRS and CDR2 YFSETQ. The CDR3 is 14 amino acids. The ends were cut back, 4 bases at V and 2 bases at J, with 13 bases in the middle. The CDR3 reads CASSPWGLTYEQYF. Here the CDR3 DNA reads TGCGCCAGCAGCCCCTGGGGGTTAACCTACGAGCAGTACTTC.

This clonotype was counted ten times or more. V and J are TRBV20-1 and TRBJ1-1; D call uncertain. Germline CDR1 is DFQATT and CDR2 is SNEGSKA (reference sequence). The CDR3 has 12 amino acids. Between the trimmed V and J ends, which lost 2 bases and 3 bases, there was a span of 7 bases. The CDR3 DNA reads TGCAGTGCTAGATTAGATTACACTGAAGCTTTCTTT. Translated: CSARLDYTEAFF.

This clonotype has ten or more counts. The chain combines TRBV30 with TRBJ2-2; D may be TRBD1 (6 bases). V was trimmed by 4 bases and J by 3 bases, leaving 18 bases between them. This CDR3 has 16 amino acids. Per germline, CDR1 GTSNPN and CDR2 SVGIG (reference sequence). The CDR3 loop reads CAWKGRDTRYTGELFF. CDR3 nucleotides: TGTGCCTGGAAAGGACGGGACACCAGATACACCGGGGAGCTGTTTTTT. The full variable domain, its missing parts supplied by reference TRBV30 and TRBJ2-2, is SQTIHQWPATLVQPVGSPLSLECTVEGTSNPNLYWYRQAAGRGLQLLFYSVGIGQISSEVPQNLSASRPQDRQFILSSKKLLLSDSGFYLCAWKGRDTRYTGELFFGEGSRLTVL.

This clonotype was counted at least ten times. The V gene is TRBV5-4, the J gene TRBJ2-2; D gene ambiguous. Germline CDR1 is SGHNT and CDR2 is YYREEE (reference sequence). V shed 4 bases and J shed 0 bases, with 16 bases lying between them. This CDR3 is 17 amino acids long. CDR3 loop: CASSRTMTSTNTGELFF. The CDR3 nucleotides read TGTGCCAGCAGCAGGACGATGACAAGTACGAACACCGGGGAGCTGTTTTTT.

Ten or more counts support this clonotype. The chain combines TRBV18 with TRBJ2-7; 15 bases agree with TRBD2. This CDR3 has 19 amino acids. V was clipped by 1 base and J by 0 bases; unmatched bases: 7. Germline V CDR1 and CDR2: KGHSH, LQKENI. The CDR3 DNA sequence: TGTGCCAGCTCACCACGAGGACTAGCGGGAGGGTCTAGCTCCTACGAGCAGTACTTC. Translating it yields CASSPRGLAGGSSSYEQYF.

Ten or more counts support this clonotype. This chain uses TRBV28 with TRBJ2-7; 9 bases fit TRBD1. Per germline, CDR1 MDHEN and CDR2 SYDVKM. With 8 bases clipped from V and 7 bases from J, the junction kept 9 bases outside the gene matches. The CDR3 totals 13 residues. CDR3 bases: TGTGCCAGCCTGGTGGGACAGGGTGGGGAGCAGTACTTC. Protein: CASLVGQGGEQYF.

This clonotype was recorded at least ten times. This chain joins TRBV6-2 or TRBV6-3 and TRBJ2-3, with D uncertain. This CDR3 is built from 14 residues. Trimming pared 0 bases from V and 3 bases from J, leaving 7 bases between. Germline V gene sequence: CDR1 MNHEY, CDR2 SVGEGT. The DNA for the CDR3 is TGTGCCAGCAGTTACTCGAGTGGTACAGATACGCAGTATTTT. Its protein product is CASSYSSGTDTQYF.

This clonotype was seen repeatedly, ten times or more. This rearrangement joins TRBV12-3 or TRBV12-4 to TRBJ2-1; no clear D. The CDR3 spans 11 residues. V lost 6 bases and J 2 bases, leaving 2 bases between the germline ends. The CDR3 loop reads CASSTYNEQFF. CDR3 DNA: TGTGCCAGCAGCACCTACAATGAGCAGTTCTTC.

This clonotype was observed a few times. This chain uses TRBV19 with TRBJ1-1, with D uncertain. The ends were cut back, 0 bases at V and 7 bases at J, with 9 bases in the middle. The germline V gene encodes CDR1 LNHDA and CDR2 SQIVND (reference sequence). The CDR3 length is 13 residues. This chain's CDR3 is CASSIEPGSEAFF. CDR3 coding DNA: TGTGCCAGTAGTATAGAGCCGGGCAGTGAAGCTTTCTTT.

This clonotype was seen only a few times. The rearrangement joins TRBV3-1 to TRBJ2-7; D could derive from TRBD1 or TRBD2 (6 bases each). The CDR3 spans 14 residues. Per the germline V gene, CDR1 is LGHDT and CDR2 is YNNKEL (reference sequence). V lost 4 bases, J lost 7 bases, and 17 bases lay in between. The CDR3, as DNA: TGTGCCAGCAGCCCATCGCCGGGGGCGGGGGAGCAGTACTTC. Translation gives CASSPSPGAGEQYF.